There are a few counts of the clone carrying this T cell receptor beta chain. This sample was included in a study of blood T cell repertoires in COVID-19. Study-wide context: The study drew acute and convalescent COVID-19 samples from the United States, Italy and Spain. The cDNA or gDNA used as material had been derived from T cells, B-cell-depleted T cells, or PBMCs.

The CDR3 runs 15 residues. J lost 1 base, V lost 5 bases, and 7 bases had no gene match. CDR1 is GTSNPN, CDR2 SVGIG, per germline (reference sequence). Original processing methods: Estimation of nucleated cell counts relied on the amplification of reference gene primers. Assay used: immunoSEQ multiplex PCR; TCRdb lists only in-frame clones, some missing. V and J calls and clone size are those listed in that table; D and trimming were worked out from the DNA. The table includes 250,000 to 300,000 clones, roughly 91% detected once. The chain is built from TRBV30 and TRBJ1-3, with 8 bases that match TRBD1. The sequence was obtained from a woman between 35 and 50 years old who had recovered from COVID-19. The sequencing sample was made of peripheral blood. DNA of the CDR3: TGTGCCTGGGGTGGACAGGGATCTTCTGGAAACACCATATATTTT. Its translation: CAWGGQGSSGNTIYF. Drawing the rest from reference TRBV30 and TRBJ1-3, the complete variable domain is SQTIHQWPATLVQPVGSPLSLECTVEGTSNPNLYWYRQAAGRGLQLLFYSVGIGQISSEVPQNLSASRPQDRQFILSSKKLLLSDSGFYLCAWGGQGSSGNTIYFGEGSWLTVV.